These 7 T cell receptor beta chains were sequenced from one sample in a study of regulatory T cells in long-lasting Graves disease. The time point: newly diagnosed GD, antithyroid drugs for less than 3 months. The TCR library was made from RNA extracted from PBMCs. Both iRepertoire HTBI primers and Arm-PCR of CDR3 regions were used to build the TCR beta libraries. TCRdb used MiXCR to reprocess the multiplex PCR reads, holding one entry per CDR3 protein. The sample has around 400,000 distinct CDR3 sequences, 15% to 18% seen once. Sequenced material: peripheral blood mononuclear cells (PBMCs), taken at new diagnosis, from a patient treated with antithyroid drugs. Receptors originate from a female donor with Graves disease.

The J gene is TRBJ2-4, the V gene TRBV30; 8 nucleotides align to TRBD2. V lost 6 bases, J lost 6 bases, and 19 bases stayed unmatched. The CDR3 spans 17 residues. Looked up from germline, CDR1 is GTSNPN and CDR2 is SVGIG (reference sequence). CDR3 region: CACSPRVAGTPVNIQYF. The CDR3 region has the DNA TGTGCCTGCTCTCCCAGGGTAGCGGGAACCCCGGTAAACATTCAGTACTTC.

This clonotype showed up many times. The gene calls are TRBV7-6 and TRBJ2-5; D call uncertain. The V and J ends lost 6 bases and 4 bases respectively, with 18 bases between them. Germline values: CDR1 SGHVS, CDR2 FNYEAQ. This CDR3 spans 15 amino acids. CDR3 residues: CASSLLTFSTETQYF. CDR3 nucleotides: TGTGCCAGCAGTCTGCTGACTTTCTCCACAGAGACCCAGTACTTC. The full variable domain, rest sourced from reference TRBV7-6 and TRBJ2-5, is GAGVSQSPRYKVTKRGQDVALRCDPISGHVSLYWYRQALGQGPEFLTYFNYEAQQDKSGLPNDRFSAERPEGSISTLTIQRTEQRDSAMYRCASSLLTFSTETQYFGPGTRLLVL.

This clonotype was counted at least ten times. The chain uses TRBV7-3 and TRBJ1-1; maybe TRBD1 (5 bases). The CDR3 covers 14 residues. The V end lost 3 bases, the J end lost 1 base, and 9 bases lay between the germline ends. Germline CDR1 reads SGHTA; CDR2 reads FQGTGA. As DNA, the CDR3 is TGTGCCAGCAGCTTGGCAGGGTCGAACACTGAAGCTTTCTTT. Translating it yields CASSLAGSNTEAFF.

V and J are TRBV15 and TRBJ2-7; 7 bases match TRBD2. The germline gives CDR1 LNHNV, CDR2 YYDKDF (reference sequence). V shed 0 bases and J 2 bases; nucleotides not matched to a gene: 4. The CDR3 is 15 residues long. In DNA, the CDR3 is TGTGCCACCAGCAGAGACCAGCGGGAAACCTACGAGCAGTACTTC. It specifies CATSRDQRETYEQYF.

The sample holds many counts of this clonotype. CDR3: CASSSRAGVAGELFF. In DNA form, the CDR3 reads TGTGCCAGCAGCTCCCGAGCGGGAGTGGCCGGGGAGCTGTTTTTT. The chain employs TRBV11-2 and TRBJ2-2; 8 bases are a match to TRBD2. The CDR3 has 15 residues. CDR1 is SGHAT, CDR2 FQNNGV, per germline. V dropped 4 bases and J dropped 6; count of bases not matched to a gene: 7.

This clonotype was recorded at least ten times. The chain couples TRBV12-3 or TRBV12-4 to TRBJ1-5, with 8 bases fitting TRBD1. The CDR3 sequence is 16 residues long. After removal of 5 bases from V and 5 bases from J, the junction contained 11 bases not matched to a gene. CDR3 sequence reads: CASSPPGQGGDQPQHF. The CDR3, as DNA: TGTGCCAGCAGTCCCCCCGGACAGGGTGGCGATCAGCCCCAGCATTTT.

This chain joins TRBV28 and TRBJ2-7, with D perhaps matching TRBD2 (6 bases). The CDR3 consists of 17 residues. Germline V CDR1 and CDR2: MDHEN, SYDVKM. Trimming took off 6 bases at V and 1 base at J, with 22 bases between the two ends. CDR3 sequence: CASSLGGQASLSYEQYF. The CDR3 coding sequence is TGTGCCAGCAGCTTGGGGGGTCAGGCCAGTCTATCCTACGAGCAGTACTTC.